The T cell receptor beta chain described here comes from a study of memory CD8 T cells in hepatitis C reinfection. Germline-derived CDR1 and CDR2 are MDHEN and SYDVKM. The J segment lost 3 bases and the V segment lost 2 bases, leaving 1 base of the junction unmatched. The length of the CDR3 is 14 residues. Repertoires were generated with immunoSEQ multiplex PCR, while TCRdb's copy carries only in-frame clones and drops some. The sample includes under 60,000 clones, nearly 90% of them seen just once. The time point is: pre-reinfection, 55 to 20 weeks before reinfection detection. No in vitro expansion preceded TCR sequencing of the sorted cells.

Specimen: naive CD8+ T cells sorted from blood. This TCR was sampled from a man aged 18 to 29 with hepatitis C virus infection. This chain links TRBV28 with TRBJ2-7; 10 bases fit TRBD2. The CDR3 is CASSLLAGVYEQYF. The CDR3 nucleotides read TGTGCCAGCAGTTTACTAGCGGGGGTCTACGAGCAGTACTTC.